This TCR beta chain is from a study of vaccination effects on CD4 cells after COVID-19. Study-wide background: The median interval between the second dose and post-vaccine sampling was 72 days. Study-level findings and limits: The study got few convalescent patients and did not collect any early post-infection timepoints.

Libraries were prepared by immunoSEQ multiplex PCR; TCRdb keeps only in-frame clonotypes and omits some of them. Of 70,000 to 95,000 clones detected, under 80% appear once; the ten largest clones hold about 1.2%. Germline V gives CDR1 MNHEY, CDR2 SVGAGI. The CDR3 sequence is 15 residues long. V lost 6 bases to trimming and J lost 0 bases, with 14 bases between them. Sequencing followed a ViraFEST assay step that expanded antigen-specific CD4+ T cells with viral peptide pools. It was after 10 days of culture that CD4+ T cells were isolated. Two doses of either BNT162b2 or mRNA-1273 were given to each participant. Negative nucleocapsid antibody tests before and after vaccination confirmed no previous SARS-CoV-2 infection. The researchers cultured approximately 2 million PBMC per well with about 10 IU/ml IL-2 and roughly 9.2 ug/ml peptides. Points on this clone: Its antigen is currently unknown.

V usage is TRBV6-5 and J usage is TRBJ1-1, with D possibly being TRBD1 (6 bases). The receptor was isolated from a human donor who received a COVID-19 vaccine. This specimen was CD4+ T cells from PBMCs cultured with HCoV-OC43 spike peptides, taken after COVID-19 vaccination. Subset denoted: HCoV-OC43 spike overlapping peptide pool stimulation. CDR3 nucleotide sequence: TGTGCCAGCAGACGACAGGAGACATTGAACACTGAAGCTTTCTTT. It specifies CASRRQETLNTEAFF.